Shown below are 8 T cell receptor beta chains from a single sample sequenced in a study of Tregs in tolerant kidney transplant recipients. TCRdb keeps only in-frame clones here, not all; method: immunoSEQ multiplex PCR. The sample has 75,000 to 100,000 clones; approximately 93% are singletons. Related graft donors supplied nonmyeloablative bone marrow transplants, and mixed chimerism was transient. The sample was CD4+ T cells from blood (PBMCs), taken 12 months after the transplant. The source of these receptors is a human patient who received a combined kidney and bone marrow transplant. Some T cells may originate from the graft donor.

The V and J genes are TRBV2 and TRBJ2-5, with D possibly TRBD2 on 5 matching bases. Trimming removed 8 bases at V and 1 base at J, with 8 bases between. Germline V lookup: CDR1 SNHLY, CDR2 FYNNEI. There are 12 residues in the CDR3. The CDR3 loop reads CASSGSQETQYF. DNA of the CDR3: TGTGCCAGCTCGGGGTCCCAAGAGACCCAGTACTTC.

J is TRBJ2-4 and V is TRBV7-2; D unresolved. The germline gives CDR1 SGHTA, CDR2 FQGNSA. The CDR3 is 12 residues long. Trimming took off 5 bases at V and 6 bases at J, with 8 bases between the two ends. CDR3 protein: CASSITPNIQYF. The CDR3 nucleotides read TGTGCCAGCAGCATCACTCCAAACATTCAGTACTTC. Combining the CDR3 with reference TRBV7-2 and TRBJ2-4 gives the whole variable domain GAGVSQSPSNKVTEKGKDVELRCDPISGHTALYWYRQSLGQGLEFLIYFQGNSAPDKSGLPSDRFSAERTGGSVSTLTIQRTQQEDSAVYLCASSITPNIQYFGAGTRLSVL.

This chain uses TRBV18 with TRBJ1-1; 8 nucleotides align to TRBD1. Looked up from germline, CDR1 is KGHSH and CDR2 is LQKENI. V lost 1 base, J lost 10 bases, and 11 bases stayed unmatched. This CDR3 has 15 amino acids. Written as DNA, the CDR3 is TGTGCCAGCTCACCACGGAGCAGGGGGCCTCCCGGAGCTTTCTTT. Translation: CASSPRSRGPPGAFF.

On this clone itself: Additional DNA sequences in this sample encode the identical CDR3. The chain joins TRBV11-1 to TRBJ2-3; D ambiguous. Germline V lookup: CDR1 SGHAT, CDR2 FQDESV (reference sequence). V lost 1 base and J 2 bases, leaving 10 bases between the germline ends. CDR3 length: 15 residues. The chain's CDR3 is CASSLGGYDTDTQYF. For the CDR3, the DNA is TGTGCCAGCAGCTTAGGAGGTTATGACACAGATACGCAGTATTTT.

V usage is TRBV29-1 and J usage is TRBJ1-1; 8 bases agree with TRBD1. Germline lookup yields CDR1 SQVTM and CDR2 ANQGSEA. This CDR3 contains 14 residues. CDR3 DNA sequence: TGCGGCGCCGTAGACAGGGGAGGAAACACTGAAGCTTTCTTT. It codes for CGAVDRGGNTEAFF.

V gene TRBV27 combines with J gene TRBJ2-2, with D possibly matching TRBD1 (5 bases). The CDR3 consists of 20 residues. Germline V CDR1 and CDR2: MNHEY, SMNVEV (reference sequence). Deletions cut 4 bases from V and 0 bases from J, with 24 bases between. CDR3 loop: CASSSLITRWGRTNTGELFF. CDR3 DNA sequence: TGTGCCAGCAGTTCTCTTATAACCCGATGGGGCAGAACGAACACCGGGGAGCTGTTTTTT.

V gene TRBV4-3 combines with J gene TRBJ1-2; D unclear. Germline loops: CDR1 LGHNA, CDR2 YSLEER. Deletions cut 1 base from V and 3 bases from J, with 15 bases between. This CDR3 has 16 residues. In DNA form, the CDR3 reads TGCGCCAGCAGCCAAGTTCTCAGCAGGTTTGACTATGGCTACACCTTC. It specifies CASSQVLSRFDYGYTF.

The gene calls are TRBV30 and TRBJ1-4; 7 bases map to TRBD1. CDR3 length equals 15 residues. V lost 3 bases to trimming and J lost 10 bases; unmatched junction nucleotides: 14. Germline lookup yields CDR1 GTSNPN and CDR2 SVGIG (reference sequence). CDR3 DNA sequence: TGTGCCTGGAGCGCACAGGGGCCCCCCCTGGGAAAACTGTTTTTT. Protein: CAWSAQGPPLGKLFF.